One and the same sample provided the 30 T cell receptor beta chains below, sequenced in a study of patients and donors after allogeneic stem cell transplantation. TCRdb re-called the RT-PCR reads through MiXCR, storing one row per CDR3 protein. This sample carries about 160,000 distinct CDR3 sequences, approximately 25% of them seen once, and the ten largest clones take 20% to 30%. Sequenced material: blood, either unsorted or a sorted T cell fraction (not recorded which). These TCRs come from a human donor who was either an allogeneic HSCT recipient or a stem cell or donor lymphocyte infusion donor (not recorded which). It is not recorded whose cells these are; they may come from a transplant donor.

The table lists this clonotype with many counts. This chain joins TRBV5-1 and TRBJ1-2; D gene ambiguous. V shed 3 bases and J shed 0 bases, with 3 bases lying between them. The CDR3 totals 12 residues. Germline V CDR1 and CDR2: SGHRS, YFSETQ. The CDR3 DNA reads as TGCGCCAGCAGCTCCACTAACTATGGCTACACCTTC. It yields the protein CASSSTNYGYTF.

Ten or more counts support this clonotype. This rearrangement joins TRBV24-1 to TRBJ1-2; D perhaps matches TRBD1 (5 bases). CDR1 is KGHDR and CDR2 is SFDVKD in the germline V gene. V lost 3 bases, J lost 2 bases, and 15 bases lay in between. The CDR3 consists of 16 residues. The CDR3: CATSDPREGLNYGYTF. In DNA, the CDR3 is TGTGCCACCAGTGATCCAAGGGAGGGACTCAACTATGGCTACACCTTC.

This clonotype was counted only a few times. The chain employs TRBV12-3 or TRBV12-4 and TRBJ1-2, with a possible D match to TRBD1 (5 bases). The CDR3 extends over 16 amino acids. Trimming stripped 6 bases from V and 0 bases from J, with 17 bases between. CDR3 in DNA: TGTGCCAGCAGAAAGGGCGGGGCGCGAGCTAACTATGGCTACACCTTC. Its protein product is CASRKGGARANYGYTF.

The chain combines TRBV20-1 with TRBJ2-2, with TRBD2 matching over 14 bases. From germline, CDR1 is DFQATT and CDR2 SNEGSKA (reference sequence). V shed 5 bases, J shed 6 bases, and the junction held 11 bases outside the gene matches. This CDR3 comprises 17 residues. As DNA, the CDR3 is TGCAGTGCTCTTAAGACTAGCGGGAGGGCCCTCTCCGGGGAGCTGTTTTTT. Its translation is CSALKTSGRALSGELFF.

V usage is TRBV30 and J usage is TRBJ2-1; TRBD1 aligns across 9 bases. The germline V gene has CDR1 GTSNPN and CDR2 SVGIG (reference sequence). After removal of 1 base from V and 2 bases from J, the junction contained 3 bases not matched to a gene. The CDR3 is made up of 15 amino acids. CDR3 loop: CAWSARDRAYNEQFF. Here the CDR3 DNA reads TGTGCCTGGAGTGCCCGGGACAGGGCCTACAATGAGCAGTTCTTC.

The CDR3 sequence is CASSLSSDTQYF. The CDR3 coding sequence is TGTGCCAGCAGCCTCTCGTCAGATACGCAGTATTTT. V usage is TRBV7-2 and J usage is TRBJ2-3, with no clear D. There are 12 residues in the CDR3. Germline V gene data show CDR1 as SGHTA and CDR2 as FQGNSA. V was trimmed by 5 bases and J by 4 bases, leaving 7 bases between them.

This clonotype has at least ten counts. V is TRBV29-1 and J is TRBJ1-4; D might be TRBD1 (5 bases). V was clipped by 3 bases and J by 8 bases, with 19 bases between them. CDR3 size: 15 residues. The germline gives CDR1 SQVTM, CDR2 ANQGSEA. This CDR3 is CSVEVLGTGKEKLFF. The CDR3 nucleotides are TGCAGCGTTGAGGTTCTCGGGACGGGAAAAGAAAAACTGTTTTTT.

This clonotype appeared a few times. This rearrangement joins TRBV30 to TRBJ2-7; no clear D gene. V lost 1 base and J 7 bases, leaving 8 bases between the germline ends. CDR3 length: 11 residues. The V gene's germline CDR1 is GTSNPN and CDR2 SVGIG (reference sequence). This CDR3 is CAWSGVWEQYF. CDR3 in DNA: TGTGCCTGGAGTGGGGTGTGGGAGCAGTACTTC.

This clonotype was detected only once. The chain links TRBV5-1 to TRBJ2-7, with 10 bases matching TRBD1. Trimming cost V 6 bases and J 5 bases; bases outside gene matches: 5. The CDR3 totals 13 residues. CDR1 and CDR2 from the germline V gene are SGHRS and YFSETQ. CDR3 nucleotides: TGCGCCAGCACCCAGGGGACAGGGGACGAGCAGTACTTC. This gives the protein CASTQGTGDEQYF.

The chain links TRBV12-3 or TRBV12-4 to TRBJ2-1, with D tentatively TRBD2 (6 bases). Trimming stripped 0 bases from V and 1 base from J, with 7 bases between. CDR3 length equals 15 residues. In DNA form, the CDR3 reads TGTGCCAGCAGTTTAGCTGGGACTTCCTACAATGAGCAGTTCTTC. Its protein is CASSLAGTSYNEQFF.

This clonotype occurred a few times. The CDR3 here is CSARPSGTGELFF. The CDR3 DNA follows: TGCAGTGCTAGACCGTCTGGGACCGGGGAGCTGTTTTTT. The V and J genes are TRBV20-1 and TRBJ2-2; D call uncertain. This CDR3 has 13 residues. V lost 2 bases to trimming and J lost 5 bases, with 9 bases between them. Germline-derived CDR1 and CDR2 are DFQATT and SNEGSKA (reference sequence).

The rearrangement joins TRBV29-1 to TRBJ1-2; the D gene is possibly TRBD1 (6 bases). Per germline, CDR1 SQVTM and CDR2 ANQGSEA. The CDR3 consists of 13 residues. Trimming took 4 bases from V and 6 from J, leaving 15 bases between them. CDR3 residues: CSVGARTDDGYTF. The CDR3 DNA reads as TGCAGCGTTGGGGCTAGGACAGATGATGGCTACACCTTC.

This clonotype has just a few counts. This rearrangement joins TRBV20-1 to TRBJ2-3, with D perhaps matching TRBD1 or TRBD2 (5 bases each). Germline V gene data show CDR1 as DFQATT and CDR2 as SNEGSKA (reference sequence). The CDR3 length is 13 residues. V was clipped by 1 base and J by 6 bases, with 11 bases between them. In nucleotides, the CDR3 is TGCAGTGCTAGAGGGTTGAGGGACGATACGCAGTATTTT. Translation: CSARGLRDDTQYF.

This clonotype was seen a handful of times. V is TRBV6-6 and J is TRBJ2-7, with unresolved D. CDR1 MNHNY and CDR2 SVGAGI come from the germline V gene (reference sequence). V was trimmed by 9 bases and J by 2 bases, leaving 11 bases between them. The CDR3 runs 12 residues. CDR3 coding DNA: TGTGCCAGGCTAACCCTGACCTACGAGCAGTACTTC. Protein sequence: CARLTLTYEQYF.

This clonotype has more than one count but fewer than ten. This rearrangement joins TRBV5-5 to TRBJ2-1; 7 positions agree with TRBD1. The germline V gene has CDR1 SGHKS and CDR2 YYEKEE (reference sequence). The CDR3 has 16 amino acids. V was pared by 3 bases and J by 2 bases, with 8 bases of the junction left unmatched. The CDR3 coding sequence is TGTGCCAGCAGCTCGAAGGACAGGCCTACCTACAATGAGCAGTTCTTC. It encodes CASSSKDRPTYNEQFF.

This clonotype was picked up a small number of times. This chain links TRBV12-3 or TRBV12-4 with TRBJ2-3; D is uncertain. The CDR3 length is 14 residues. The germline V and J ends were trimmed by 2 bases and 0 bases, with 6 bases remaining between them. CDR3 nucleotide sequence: TGTGCCAGCAGTTTAAGCCCAAGCACAGATACGCAGTATTTT. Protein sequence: CASSLSPSTDTQYF.

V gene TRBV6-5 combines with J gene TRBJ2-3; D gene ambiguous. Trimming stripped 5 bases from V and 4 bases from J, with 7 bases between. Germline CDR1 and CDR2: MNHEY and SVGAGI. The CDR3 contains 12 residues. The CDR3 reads CASSGIADTQYF. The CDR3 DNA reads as TGTGCCAGCAGTGGGATAGCAGATACGCAGTATTTT.

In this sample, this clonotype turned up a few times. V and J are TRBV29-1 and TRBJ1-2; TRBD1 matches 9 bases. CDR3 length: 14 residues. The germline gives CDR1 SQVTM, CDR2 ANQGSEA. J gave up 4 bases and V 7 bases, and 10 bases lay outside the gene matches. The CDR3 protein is CSALQGASPYGYTF. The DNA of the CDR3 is TGCAGCGCCCTACAGGGGGCTTCCCCCTATGGCTACACCTTC.

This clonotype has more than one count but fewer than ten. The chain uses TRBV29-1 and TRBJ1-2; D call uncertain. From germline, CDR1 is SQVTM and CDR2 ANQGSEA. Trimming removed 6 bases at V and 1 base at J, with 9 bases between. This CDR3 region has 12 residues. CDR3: CSVVGLNYGYTF. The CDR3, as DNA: TGCAGCGTAGTCGGACTTAACTATGGCTACACCTTC.

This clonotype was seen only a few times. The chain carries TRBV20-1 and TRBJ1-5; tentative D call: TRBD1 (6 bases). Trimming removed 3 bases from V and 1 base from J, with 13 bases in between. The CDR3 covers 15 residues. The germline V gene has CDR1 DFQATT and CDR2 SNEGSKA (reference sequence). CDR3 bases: TGCAGTGCTAGTTTACAGGGTGTGAGCAATCAGCCCCAGCATTTT. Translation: CSASLQGVSNQPQHF.

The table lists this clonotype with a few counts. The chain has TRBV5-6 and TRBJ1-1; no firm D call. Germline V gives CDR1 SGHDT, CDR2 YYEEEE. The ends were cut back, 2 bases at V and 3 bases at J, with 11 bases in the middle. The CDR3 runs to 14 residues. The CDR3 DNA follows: TGTGCCAGCAGCTTCTTCCAGGAGGACACTGAAGCTTTCTTT. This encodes CASSFFQEDTEAFF.

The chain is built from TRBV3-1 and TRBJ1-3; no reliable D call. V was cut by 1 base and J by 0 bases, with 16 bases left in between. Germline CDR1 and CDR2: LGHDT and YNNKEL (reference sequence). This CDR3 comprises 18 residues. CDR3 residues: CASSQARKTEVSGNTIYF. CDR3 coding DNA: TGTGCCAGCAGCCAAGCAAGGAAAACAGAGGTCTCTGGAAACACCATATATTTT.

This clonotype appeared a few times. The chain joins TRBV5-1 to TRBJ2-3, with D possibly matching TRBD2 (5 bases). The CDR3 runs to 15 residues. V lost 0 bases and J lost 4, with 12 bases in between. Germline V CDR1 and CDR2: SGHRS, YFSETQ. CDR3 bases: TGCGCCAGCAGCTTGGCCGCTAGCTGGGCAGATACGCAGTATTTT. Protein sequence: CASSLAASWADTQYF.

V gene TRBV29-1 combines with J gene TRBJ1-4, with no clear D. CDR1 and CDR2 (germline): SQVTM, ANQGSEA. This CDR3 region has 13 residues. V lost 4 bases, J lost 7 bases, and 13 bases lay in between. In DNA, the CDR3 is TGCAGCGTTGTGTCGGCAGGAGTTGAAAAACTGTTTTTT. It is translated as CSVVSAGVEKLFF.

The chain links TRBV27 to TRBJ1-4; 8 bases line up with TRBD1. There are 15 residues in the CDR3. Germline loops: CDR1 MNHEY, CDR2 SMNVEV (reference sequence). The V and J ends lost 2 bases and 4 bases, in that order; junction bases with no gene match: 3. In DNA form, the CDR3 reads TGTGCCAGCAGTTTAGCAGGGGGCCATAATGAAAAACTGTTTTTT. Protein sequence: CASSLAGGHNEKLFF.

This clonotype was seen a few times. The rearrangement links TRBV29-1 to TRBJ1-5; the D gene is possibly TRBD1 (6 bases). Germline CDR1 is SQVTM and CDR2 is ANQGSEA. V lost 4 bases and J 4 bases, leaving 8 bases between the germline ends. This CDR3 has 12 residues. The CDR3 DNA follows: TGCAGCGTTGGAGGGACAAATCAGCCCCAGCATTTT. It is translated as CSVGGTNQPQHF.

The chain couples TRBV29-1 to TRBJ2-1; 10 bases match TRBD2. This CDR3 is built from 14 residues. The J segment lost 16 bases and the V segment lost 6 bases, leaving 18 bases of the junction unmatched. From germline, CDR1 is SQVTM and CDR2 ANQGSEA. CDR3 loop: CSVPPSGSSVEAFF. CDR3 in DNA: TGCAGCGTCCCGCCTAGCGGGAGTTCTGTAGAGGCTTTCTTC.

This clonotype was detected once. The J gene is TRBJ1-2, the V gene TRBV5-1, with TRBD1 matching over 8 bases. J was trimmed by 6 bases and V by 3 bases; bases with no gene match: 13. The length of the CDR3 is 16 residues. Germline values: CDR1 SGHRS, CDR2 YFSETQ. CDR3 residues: CASSSQGAWYNNGYTF. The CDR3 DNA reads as TGCGCCAGCAGCTCGCAGGGGGCTTGGTATAATAATGGCTACACCTTC.

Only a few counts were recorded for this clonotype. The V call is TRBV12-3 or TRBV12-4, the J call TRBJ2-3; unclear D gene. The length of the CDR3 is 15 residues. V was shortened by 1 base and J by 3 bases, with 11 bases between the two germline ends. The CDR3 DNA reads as TGTGCCAGCAGTTTAGGGGAAATCAGGACAGATACGCAGTATTTT. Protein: CASSLGEIRTDTQYF.

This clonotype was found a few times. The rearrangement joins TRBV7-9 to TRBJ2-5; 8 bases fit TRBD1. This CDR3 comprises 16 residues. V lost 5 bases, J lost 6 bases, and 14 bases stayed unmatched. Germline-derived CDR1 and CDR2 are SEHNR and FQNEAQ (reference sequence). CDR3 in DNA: TGTGCCAGCAGCCGTGAGACTTCGACAGGGGCGAAGACCCAGTACTTC. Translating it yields CASSRETSTGAKTQYF.